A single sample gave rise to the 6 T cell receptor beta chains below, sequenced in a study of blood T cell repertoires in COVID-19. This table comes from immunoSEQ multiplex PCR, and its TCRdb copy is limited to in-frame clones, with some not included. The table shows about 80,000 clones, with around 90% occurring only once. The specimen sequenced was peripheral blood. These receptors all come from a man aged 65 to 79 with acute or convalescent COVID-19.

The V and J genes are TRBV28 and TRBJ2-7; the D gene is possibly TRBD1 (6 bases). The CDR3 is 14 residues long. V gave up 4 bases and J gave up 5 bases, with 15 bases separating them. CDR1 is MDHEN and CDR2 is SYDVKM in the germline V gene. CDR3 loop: CASSSGQGYDEQYF. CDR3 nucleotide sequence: TGTGCCAGCAGTTCGGGGCAGGGGTACGACGAGCAGTACTTC.

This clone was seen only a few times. In DNA, the CDR3 is TGTGCCAGCAGTGGGCTGGGGACAGTGAACACTGAAGCTTTCTTT. Amino acids: CASSGLGTVNTEAFF. V gene TRBV6-1 combines with J gene TRBJ1-1; TRBD1 agrees at 7 bases. Germline CDR1 and CDR2: MNHNS and SASEGT. The CDR3 is made up of 15 amino acids. V shed 4 bases, J shed 0 bases, and the junction held 5 bases outside the gene matches.

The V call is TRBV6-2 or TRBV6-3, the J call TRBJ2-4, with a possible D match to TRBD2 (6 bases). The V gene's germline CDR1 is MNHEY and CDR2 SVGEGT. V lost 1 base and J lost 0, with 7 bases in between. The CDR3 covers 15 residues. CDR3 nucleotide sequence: TGTGCCAGCAGTTACTGGGGACTAGCCAAAAACATTCAGTACTTC. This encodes CASSYWGLAKNIQYF.

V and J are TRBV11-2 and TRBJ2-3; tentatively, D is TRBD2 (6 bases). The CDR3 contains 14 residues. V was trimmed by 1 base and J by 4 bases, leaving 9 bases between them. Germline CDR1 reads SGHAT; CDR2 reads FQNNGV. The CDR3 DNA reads TGTGCCAGCAGCTTAGGTCCGGGAGCAGATACGCAGTATTTT. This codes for CASSLGPGADTQYF.

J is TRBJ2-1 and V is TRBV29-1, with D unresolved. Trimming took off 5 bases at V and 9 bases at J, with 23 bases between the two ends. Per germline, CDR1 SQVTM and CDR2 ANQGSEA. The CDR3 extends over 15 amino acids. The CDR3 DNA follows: TGCAGCGTTCAGATGAGGTCAACTTACGTGGCTGAGCAGTTCTTC. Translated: CSVQMRSTYVAEQFF.

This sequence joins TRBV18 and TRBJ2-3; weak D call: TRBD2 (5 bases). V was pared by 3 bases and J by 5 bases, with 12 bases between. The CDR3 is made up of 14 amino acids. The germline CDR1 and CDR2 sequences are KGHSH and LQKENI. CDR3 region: CASSPLREGDTQYF. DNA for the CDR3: TGTGCCAGCTCACCCCTCCGCGAGGGAGATACGCAGTATTTT. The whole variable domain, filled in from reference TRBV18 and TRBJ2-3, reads NAGVMQNPRHLVRRRGQEARLRCSPMKGHSHVYWYRQLPEEGLKFMVYLQKENIIDESGMPKERFSAEFPKEGPSILRIQQVVRGDSAAYFCASSPLREGDTQYFGPGTRLTVL.